A selection of T cell receptor beta chains follows, all from one sample in a study of radiotherapy plus CTLA-4 blockade in lung cancer. Method: immunoSEQ multiplex PCR; TCRdb's copy keeps in-frame clones and lacks some. The sample lists 45,000 to 55,000 clones; around four fifths were seen once. The sample was peripheral blood, taken from a patient treated with radiotherapy plus ipilimumab. These receptors all stem from a human donor with non-small cell lung cancer who had a partial response to radiotherapy plus ipilimumab. The CDR3 runs from the conserved cysteine through the conserved F or W. The order of the fields is J gene, clone size, V gene, D gene, CDR3 protein, CDR3 DNA. A D gene is named only where the DNA matches it firmly. For some rows the clone size is stated as once, few or many, or as a class when expanded; others skip it.

j_call: TRBJ1-1
clone_size: NA
v_call: TRBV6-1
d_call: NA
cdr3_aa: CASSPGWVTEAFF
cdr3_nt: TGTGCCAGCAGTCCGGGGTGGGTCACTGAAGCTTTCTTT

j_call: TRBJ2-6
clone_size: NA
v_call: TRBV6-5
d_call: TRBD2
cdr3_aa: CASSYGGVSGANVLTF
cdr3_nt: TGTGCCAGCAGTTACGGGGGGGTCTCTGGGGCCAACGTCCTGACTTTC

j_call: TRBJ2-2
clone_size: few
v_call: TRBV7-2
d_call: TRBD2
cdr3_aa: CASSFGIGLAFSGELFF
cdr3_nt: TGTGCCAGCAGCTTTGGTATCGGACTAGCGTTTTCCGGGGAGCTGTTTTTT

j_call: TRBJ2-4
clone_size: NA
v_call: TRBV5-1
d_call: TRBD1
cdr3_aa: CASSSGQAFPLNIQYF
cdr3_nt: TGCGCCAGCAGCTCAGGACAGGCCTTCCCGCTGAACATTCAGTACTTC

j_call: TRBJ2-1
clone_size: NA
v_call: TRBV4-1
d_call: TRBD2
cdr3_aa: CASSHSGGSYNEQFF
cdr3_nt: TGCGCCAGCAGCCATAGCGGGGGCTCCTACAATGAGCAGTTCTTC

j_call: TRBJ2-2
clone_size: few
v_call: TRBV7-2
d_call: TRBD2
cdr3_aa: CASSLGVSGGLTGELFF
cdr3_nt: TGTGCCAGCAGCTTAGGCGTTAGCGGGGGTCTCACCGGGGAGCTGTTTTTT

j_call: TRBJ1-1
clone_size: NA
v_call: TRBV6-1
d_call: NA
cdr3_aa: CASSDWAENTEAFF
cdr3_nt: TGTGCCAGCAGTGATTGGGCTGAGAACACTGAAGCTTTCTTT

j_call: TRBJ1-1
clone_size: NA
v_call: TRBV28
d_call: NA
cdr3_aa: CASSLEGLAEAFF
cdr3_nt: TGTGCCAGCAGTTTGGAGGGACTTGCTGAAGCTTTCTTT

j_call: TRBJ2-7
clone_size: NA
v_call: TRBV7-2
d_call: NA
cdr3_aa: CASSPFRGGKYYEQYF
cdr3_nt: TGTGCCAGCAGCCCCTTTAGGGGGGGAAAGTACTACGAGCAGTACTTC

j_call: TRBJ2-2
clone_size: NA
v_call: TRBV7-9
d_call: TRBD1
cdr3_aa: CASSFAGTANTGELFF
cdr3_nt: TGTGCCAGCAGCTTTGCCGGGACAGCGAACACCGGGGAGCTGTTTTTT

j_call: TRBJ2-7
clone_size: few
v_call: TRBV7-3
d_call: TRBD1
cdr3_aa: CASSLGVDRVEQYF
cdr3_nt: TGTGCCAGCAGCTTAGGGGTCGACAGGGTCGAGCAGTACTTC

j_call: TRBJ2-7
clone_size: NA
v_call: TRBV5-1
d_call: NA
cdr3_aa: CASSSDTYEQYF
cdr3_nt: TGCGCCAGCAGCTCGGACACCTACGAGCAGTACTTC

j_call: TRBJ1-2
clone_size: NA
v_call: TRBV19
d_call: TRBD1
cdr3_aa: CASSPRGQGRGTF
cdr3_nt: TGTGCCAGTAGTCCCCGTGGACAGGGTCGGGGCACCTTC

j_call: TRBJ2-7
clone_size: NA
v_call: TRBV11-2
d_call: TRBD2
cdr3_aa: CASSLTSGGHSYEQYF
cdr3_nt: TGTGCCAGCAGCCTGACTAGCGGGGGCCACTCCTACGAGCAGTACTTC

j_call: TRBJ2-5
clone_size: once
v_call: TRBV5-4
d_call: TRBD2
cdr3_aa: CASSSLAGGQETQYF
cdr3_nt: TGTGCCAGCAGCTCTCTAGCGGGGGGACAAGAGACCCAGTACTTC

j_call: TRBJ1-2
clone_size: once
v_call: TRBV4-2
d_call: TRBD1
cdr3_aa: CASSQESTGGIYGYTF
cdr3_nt: TGTGCCAGCAGCCAAGAGAGTACAGGGGGCATCTATGGCTACACCTTC

j_call: TRBJ1-1
clone_size: NA
v_call: TRBV6-1
d_call: NA
cdr3_aa: CASTDRKGEAFF
cdr3_nt: TGTGCCAGCACCGACAGGAAGGGTGAAGCTTTCTTT

j_call: TRBJ2-1
clone_size: NA
v_call: TRBV18
d_call: TRBD1
cdr3_aa: CASSLDRGYYNEQFF
cdr3_nt: TGTGCCAGCTCACTAGACAGGGGATACTACAATGAGCAGTTCTTC

j_call: TRBJ1-1
clone_size: medium-sized
v_call: TRBV5-1
d_call: TRBD1
cdr3_aa: CASSLGWQGGEAFF
cdr3_nt: TGCGCCAGCAGCTTGGGCTGGCAGGGGGGTGAAGCTTTCTTT

j_call: TRBJ2-7
clone_size: few
v_call: TRBV18
d_call: NA
cdr3_aa: CASSPSGVYEQYF
cdr3_nt: TGTGCCAGCTCACCCTCCGGGGTCTACGAGCAGTACTTC

j_call: TRBJ1-6
clone_size: NA
v_call: TRBV28
d_call: TRBD1
cdr3_aa: CASRGGQGARSPLHF
cdr3_nt: TGTGCCAGCAGGGGGGGACAGGGGGCTAGGTCACCCCTCCACTTT

j_call: TRBJ1-3
clone_size: NA
v_call: TRBV5-5
d_call: NA
cdr3_aa: CASSAGFGNTIYF
cdr3_nt: TGTGCCAGCAGCGCAGGGTTTGGAAACACCATATATTTT

j_call: TRBJ2-2
clone_size: NA
v_call: TRBV6-4
d_call: TRBD1
cdr3_aa: CASSRDSLANTGELFF
cdr3_nt: TGTGCCAGCAGTCGGGACAGCCTCGCGAACACCGGGGAGCTGTTTTTT

j_call: TRBJ2-2
clone_size: few
v_call: TRBV5-1
d_call: TRBD2
cdr3_aa: CASLSGGETGELFF
cdr3_nt: TGCGCCAGCCTTAGCGGGGGAGAAACCGGGGAGCTGTTTTTT

j_call: TRBJ1-3
clone_size: NA
v_call: TRBV5-6
d_call: NA
cdr3_aa: CASSILQGGNTIYF
cdr3_nt: TGTGCCAGCAGCATACTACAGGGCGGAAACACCATATATTTT

j_call: TRBJ2-3
clone_size: once
v_call: TRBV10-1
d_call: NA
cdr3_aa: CASSTGLQGRLYF
cdr3_nt: TGCGCCAGCAGTACAGGGTTACAGGGAAGGCTGTATTTT

j_call: TRBJ1-2
clone_size: NA
v_call: TRBV2
d_call: TRBD1
cdr3_aa: CASSVARGHGYTF
cdr3_nt: TGTGCCAGCAGTGTAGCCAGGGGGCATGGCTACACCTTC

j_call: TRBJ2-7
clone_size: NA
v_call: TRBV18
d_call: NA
cdr3_aa: CASSPPQGDEQYF
cdr3_nt: TGTGCCAGCTCACCTCCACAGGGTGACGAGCAGTACTTC

j_call: TRBJ2-1
clone_size: NA
v_call: TRBV9
d_call: TRBD2
cdr3_aa: CASSVVAGAYLSYNEQFF
cdr3_nt: TGTGCCAGCAGCGTAGTAGCGGGGGCCTACCTATCCTACAATGAGCAGTTCTTC

j_call: TRBJ1-1
clone_size: NA
v_call: TRBV5-5
d_call: TRBD1
cdr3_aa: CASSWGQGNTEAFF
cdr3_nt: TGTGCCAGCAGCTGGGGACAGGGGAACACTGAAGCTTTCTTT

j_call: TRBJ1-6
clone_size: NA
v_call: TRBV4-1
d_call: NA
cdr3_aa: CASSQADLQGSPLHF
cdr3_nt: TGCGCCAGCAGCCAAGCGGACCTCCAGGGGTCACCCCTCCACTTT

j_call: TRBJ1-2
clone_size: NA
v_call: TRBV6-5
d_call: NA
cdr3_aa: CASSLRGYYGYTF
cdr3_nt: TGTGCCAGCAGCCTCCGGGGGTACTATGGCTACACCTTC

j_call: TRBJ1-1
clone_size: few
v_call: TRBV2
d_call: NA
cdr3_aa: CASSEGKRSGNTEAFF
cdr3_nt: TGTGCCAGCAGTGAAGGTAAGCGGTCAGGAAACACTGAAGCTTTCTTT

j_call: TRBJ1-1
clone_size: few
v_call: TRBV6-4
d_call: TRBD1
cdr3_aa: CASRAVQGLNTEAFF
cdr3_nt: TGTGCCAGCAGAGCAGTACAGGGGCTGAACACTGAAGCTTTCTTT

j_call: TRBJ2-5
clone_size: NA
v_call: TRBV27
d_call: NA
cdr3_aa: CASSPGQNQETQYF
cdr3_nt: TGTGCCAGCAGCCCAGGACAGAACCAAGAGACCCAGTACTTC

j_call: TRBJ1-6
clone_size: NA
v_call: TRBV2
d_call: TRBD1
cdr3_aa: CASTTTGDYSPLHF
cdr3_nt: TGTGCCAGCACCACGACAGGGGATTATTCACCCCTCCACTTT

j_call: TRBJ2-7
clone_size: NA
v_call: TRBV5-1
d_call: TRBD1
cdr3_aa: CASSLDGQGGYEQYF
cdr3_nt: TGCGCCAGCAGCTTGGACGGACAGGGGGGCTACGAGCAGTACTTC

j_call: TRBJ2-1
clone_size: NA
v_call: TRBV29-1
d_call: NA
cdr3_aa: CSVGGDNEQFF
cdr3_nt: TGCAGCGTCGGGGGAGACAATGAGCAGTTCTTC

j_call: TRBJ2-5
clone_size: NA
v_call: TRBV5-1
d_call: TRBD1
cdr3_aa: CASKAAGGLETQYF
cdr3_nt: TGCGCCAGCAAGGCGGCAGGGGGCCTAGAGACCCAGTACTTC

j_call: TRBJ2-5
clone_size: few
v_call: TRBV7-6
d_call: TRBD2
cdr3_aa: CASSLVASGGPQETQYF
cdr3_nt: TGTGCCAGCAGCTTAGTGGCTAGCGGGGGACCCCAAGAGACCCAGTACTTC

j_call: TRBJ2-1
clone_size: NA
v_call: TRBV5-1
d_call: TRBD2
cdr3_aa: CASSGRTSGGKNEQFF
cdr3_nt: TGCGCCAGCAGCGGCCGGACTAGCGGGGGGAAGAATGAGCAGTTCTTC

j_call: TRBJ1-1
clone_size: NA
v_call: TRBV6-5
d_call: NA
cdr3_aa: CASSYGRVLSTEAFF
cdr3_nt: TGTGCCAGCAGTTACGGTCGGGTCCTTAGCACTGAAGCTTTCTTT

j_call: TRBJ2-7
clone_size: NA
v_call: TRBV9
d_call: NA
cdr3_aa: CASSGVGIEQYF
cdr3_nt: TGTGCCAGCAGCGGCGTCGGGATCGAGCAGTACTTC

j_call: TRBJ1-1
clone_size: NA
v_call: TRBV5-6
d_call: NA
cdr3_aa: CASSLDRVVNTEAFF
cdr3_nt: TGTGCCAGCAGCTTGGACAGGGTGGTGAACACTGAAGCTTTCTTT

j_call: TRBJ2-2
clone_size: NA
v_call: TRBV18
d_call: NA
cdr3_aa: CASSAQQGAGELFF
cdr3_nt: TGTGCCAGCTCAGCACAACAGGGTGCTGGGGAGCTGTTTTTT

j_call: TRBJ1-5
clone_size: NA
v_call: TRBV20-1
d_call: NA
cdr3_aa: CSARGGQPQHF
cdr3_nt: TGCAGTGCTAGGGGAGGACAGCCCCAGCATTTT